This passage covers 21 T cell receptor beta chains from one sample sequenced in a study of shared clonotypes between healthy human individuals. This table comes from immunoSEQ multiplex PCR, and its TCRdb copy is limited to in-frame clones, with some not included. The table lists about 79,000 clones, 62% of them singletons. The sample comprised memory CD8+ T cells sorted from blood. The subset was: CD45RO+ cells pooled with CCR7-negative TemRA cells. These TCRs come from a man aged 25 to 45 in good health.

The chain joins TRBV27 to TRBJ2-1; D is unresolved. This CDR3 comprises 14 residues. CDR1 and CDR2 (germline): MNHEY, SMNVEV (reference sequence). The V and J ends lost 3 bases and 0 bases respectively, with 6 bases between them. The CDR3 protein is CASSFGNSYNEQFF. CDR3 DNA sequence: TGTGCCAGCAGTTTTGGTAACTCCTACAATGAGCAGTTCTTC.

The V and J genes are TRBV25-1 and TRBJ2-7; unclear D gene. Germline V lookup: CDR1 MGHDK, CDR2 SYGVNS. This CDR3 is 13 amino acids long. Trimming cost V 2 bases and J 5 bases, with 10 bases left between them. CDR3 loop: CASSELWGNEQYF. CDR3 DNA sequence: TGTGCCAGCAGTGAACTGTGGGGTAACGAGCAGTACTTC.

The chain has TRBV28 and TRBJ1-1, with TRBD1 identical over 8 bases. The junction had 4 bases not matched to a gene; V was cut back by 3 bases and J by 1 base. There are 15 residues in the CDR3. Germline V CDR1 and CDR2: MDHEN, SYDVKM. CDR3 sequence: CASSFGTGANTEAFF. The DNA of the CDR3 is TGTGCCAGCAGTTTTGGGACAGGAGCGAACACTGAAGCTTTCTTT.

V usage is TRBV6-1 and J usage is TRBJ2-7, with D perhaps assigned TRBD1 or TRBD2 (5 bases each). Germline V gene data show CDR1 as MNHNS and CDR2 as SASEGT. V dropped 6 bases and J dropped 3 bases, with 15 bases sitting between them. CDR3 length equals 14 residues. CDR3 region: CASSLHGTDYEQYF. As DNA, the CDR3 is TGTGCCAGCAGCCTCCACGGGACGGACTACGAGCAGTACTTC.

This clone was picked up many times. This sequence joins TRBV27 and TRBJ2-7, with D hard to call. CDR1 MNHEY and CDR2 SMNVEV come from the germline V gene (reference sequence). CDR3 length: 15 residues. V was cut by 5 bases and J by 4 bases, with 18 bases left in between. The CDR3 loop is CASSPIPPTYYEQYF. In nucleotides, the CDR3 is TGTGCCAGCAGTCCCATCCCGCCGACCTATTACGAGCAGTACTTC.

CDR3 region: CASSTRLAGGVTDTQYF. CDR3 bases: TGTGCCAGCAGCACCCGACTAGCGGGAGGAGTCACAGATACGCAGTATTTT. J is TRBJ2-3 and V is TRBV7-2; 13 positions agree with TRBD2. This CDR3 has 17 residues. V gave up 5 bases and J gave up 2 bases; unmatched junction bases: 7. Germline V lookup: CDR1 SGHTA, CDR2 FQGNSA.

This chain links TRBV27 with TRBJ2-7, with 9 bases that match TRBD2. CDR1 is MNHEY, CDR2 SMNVEV, per germline (reference sequence). Trimming removed 9 bases from V and 3 bases from J; junction bases left unmatched: 6. This CDR3 is 13 amino acids long. The CDR3: CASRRTSVYEQYF. The CDR3 nucleotides read TGTGCCAGTAGAAGGACTAGCGTCTACGAGCAGTACTTC.

J is TRBJ2-7 and V is TRBV4-2, with a possible D match to TRBD1 (5 bases). Per germline, CDR1 LGHNA and CDR2 YNFKEQ. V lost 5 bases and J 3 bases, leaving 14 bases between the germline ends. The CDR3 runs to 14 residues. As DNA, the CDR3 is TGTGCCAGCAGCTTGAGTAGGGGAAACTACGAGCAGTACTTC. Residues: CASSLSRGNYEQYF.

V gene TRBV5-4 combines with J gene TRBJ2-7; D possibly matches TRBD1 or TRBD2 (5 bases each). The CDR3 is 13 residues long. V lost 4 bases and J lost 4, with 12 bases in between. The V gene's germline CDR1 is SGHNT and CDR2 YYREEE (reference sequence). DNA for the CDR3: TGTGCCAGCAGCACGGGACGAGAGTACGAGCAGTACTTC. Its protein product is CASSTGREYEQYF.

The chain recombines TRBV27 with TRBJ1-5; the match to TRBD1 covers 10 bases. Trimming removed 7 bases from V and 6 bases from J; junction bases left unmatched: 12. Per the germline V gene, CDR1 is MNHEY and CDR2 is SMNVEV (reference sequence). CDR3 length: 16 amino acids. CDR3 residues: CASKAGTGAGGQPQHF. DNA of the CDR3: TGTGCCAGCAAGGCCGGGACAGGGGCCGGGGGTCAGCCCCAGCATTTT.

In DNA form, the CDR3 reads TGTGCCAGCAGTTACGGACTAGCGGGATGGTACGAGCAGTACTTC. This encodes CASSYGLAGWYEQYF. The gene calls are TRBV6-5 and TRBJ2-7, with 12 positions matching TRBD2. Germline-derived CDR1 and CDR2 are MNHEY and SVGAGI. Germline trimming cut 2 bases from V and 4 bases from J; bases unmatched to any gene: 3. The CDR3 runs to 15 residues.

This chain uses TRBV4-1 with TRBJ2-7, with D tentatively TRBD1 (5 bases). CDR3 length equals 15 residues. With 0 bases removed from V and 2 bases from J, the gap between germline ends came to 11 bases. Germline V CDR1 and CDR2: MGHRA, YSYEKL. The chain's CDR3 is CASSQEGADPYEQYF. In DNA form, the CDR3 reads TGCGCCAGCAGCCAAGAAGGGGCGGATCCCTACGAGCAGTACTTC.

This clone was seen a few times. The chain joins TRBV5-1 to TRBJ2-1, with 8 bases that match TRBD2. Trimming at V came to 2 bases and at J to 5 bases, leaving 9 bases not matched to a gene. Looked up from germline, CDR1 is SGHRS and CDR2 is YFSETQ. The CDR3 is 16 amino acids. The CDR3 loop is CASSLGSGSRNNEQFF. CDR3 nucleotides: TGCGCCAGCAGCTTAGGGAGCGGGAGTAGGAACAATGAGCAGTTCTTC.

Concerning this clone itself: A read error likely explains this, since a far larger clone differs by one base. This specimen includes other DNA sequences encoding the same CDR3. The J gene is TRBJ2-7, the V gene TRBV6-4; TRBD2 matches 14 bases. Germline CDR1 reads MRHNA; CDR2 reads SNTAGT. The CDR3 length is 16 residues. The CDR3: CASSDSTSGRAYEQYF. The CDR3 DNA sequence: TGTGCCAGCAGTGACTCGACTAGCGGGAGGGCCTACGAGCAATACTTC.

V is TRBV10-1 and J is TRBJ2-3; D remains ambiguous. V shed 4 bases and J shed 1 base, with 9 bases lying between them. Germline CDR1 reads WNHNN; CDR2 reads SYGVQD (reference sequence). This CDR3 spans 14 amino acids. The CDR3 nucleotides are TGCGCCAGCAGTGGAGAGCAGCGCACAGATACGCAGTATTTT. Amino acids: CASSGEQRTDTQYF.

This clone was seen only a few times. The chain carries TRBV12-5 and TRBJ2-1; 9 bases map to TRBD2. Germline CDR1 LGHNT, CDR2 FRNRAP. V was clipped by 1 base and J by 7 bases; unmatched bases: 5. The CDR3 loop spans 15 amino acids. Here the CDR3 reads CASGLAGLAMNEQFF. The CDR3 DNA is TGTGCTAGTGGTTTGGCCGGACTAGCGATGAATGAGCAGTTCTTC.

Concerning this clone: A far larger clone is just one base off, so this is likely a read error. This sample also contains other DNA sequences that code for the same CDR3. The rearrangement uses TRBV6-1 and TRBJ2-5; 11 bases line up with TRBD2. The junction had 1 base not matched to a gene; V was cut back by 2 bases and J by 2 bases. Germline CDR1 is MNHNS and CDR2 is SASEGT. The CDR3 length is 15 residues. The CDR3 DNA is TGTGCCAGCAGTGAATTAGCGGGAGGGCAAGAGACCCAGTACTTC. It specifies CASSELAGGQETQYF.

This clone was seen a handful of times. The chain couples TRBV5-4 to TRBJ2-3; maybe TRBD1 (5 bases). CDR3 length: 15 residues. Trimming pared 1 base from V and 1 base from J, leaving 10 bases between. CDR1 is SGHNT and CDR2 is YYREEE in the germline V gene (reference sequence). In DNA form, the CDR3 reads TGTGCCAGCAGCTTGTTTCTAGGGGGCACAGATACGCAGTATTTT. Its protein is CASSLFLGGTDTQYF.

This clone came up many times. V is TRBV7-2 and J is TRBJ2-7; D perhaps matches TRBD1 (6 bases). This CDR3 is 14 amino acids long. Germline assignment: CDR1 SGHTA and CDR2 FQGNSA. V was pared by 1 base and J by 7 bases, with 14 bases between. DNA for the CDR3: TGTGCCAGCAGCTTAGGGAACAGGGAATATGAGCAGTACTTC. Amino acid sequence: CASSLGNREYEQYF.

The rearrangement links TRBV6-4 to TRBJ2-5, with TRBD1 identical over 8 bases. Germline V CDR1 and CDR2: MRHNA, SNTAGT. The V segment lost 4 bases and the J segment 3 bases; nucleotides outside the gene matches: 13. The CDR3 length is 17 residues. The CDR3 DNA is TGTGCCAGCAGTGTTTTTTTGGAACAGGGGGAGAAAGAGACCCAGTACTTC. This codes for CASSVFLEQGEKETQYF.

This clone was recorded at least ten times. The V gene is TRBV10-1, the J gene TRBJ2-2; D is ambiguous. Germline values: CDR1 WNHNN, CDR2 SYGVQD (reference sequence). V lost 0 bases, J lost 3 bases, and 2 bases lay in between. CDR3 length: 13 residues. The CDR3 coding sequence is TGCGCCAGCAGTGAGTCCGACACCGGGGAGCTGTTTTTT. Amino acids: CASSESDTGELFF.